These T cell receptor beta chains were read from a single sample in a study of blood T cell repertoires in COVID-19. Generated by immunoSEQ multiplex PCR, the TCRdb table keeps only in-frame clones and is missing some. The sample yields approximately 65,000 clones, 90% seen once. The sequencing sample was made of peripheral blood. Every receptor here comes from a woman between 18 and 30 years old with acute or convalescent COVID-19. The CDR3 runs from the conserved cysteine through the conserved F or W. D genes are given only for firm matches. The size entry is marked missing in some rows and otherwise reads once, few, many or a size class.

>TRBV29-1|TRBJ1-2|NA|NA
CSVDQQGYGGYTF
TGCAGCGTTGATCAACAGGGTTACGGTGGCTACACCTTC
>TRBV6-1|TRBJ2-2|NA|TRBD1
CASSEMTGDHTGELFF
TGTGCCAGCAGTGAAATGACAGGGGATCACACCGGGGAGCTGTTTTTT
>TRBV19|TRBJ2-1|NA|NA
CASSSGSYNEQFF
TGTGCCAGTAGTAGCGGGTCCTACAATGAGCAGTTCTTC
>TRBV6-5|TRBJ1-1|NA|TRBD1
CASRDLGQVNTEAFF
TGTGCCAGCAGGGATTTGGGACAGGTTAACACTGAAGCTTTCTTT
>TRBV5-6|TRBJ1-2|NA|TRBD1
CASRTGLGNYGYTF
TGTGCCAGCCGGACAGGTCTAGGCAACTATGGCTACACCTTC
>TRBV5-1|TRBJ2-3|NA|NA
CASSYGQYTDTQYF
TGCGCCAGCAGCTACGGACAGTACACAGATACGCAGTATTTT
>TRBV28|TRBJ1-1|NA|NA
CATRGSVTEAFF
TGTGCCACCCGCGGGAGCGTCACTGAAGCTTTCTTT
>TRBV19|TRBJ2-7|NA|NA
CASKSGNSYEQYF
TGTGCCAGTAAGTCAGGAAACTCCTACGAGCAGTACTTC
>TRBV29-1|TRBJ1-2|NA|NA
CSVEVRGRGGYTF
TGCAGCGTTGAAGTAAGAGGGAGGGGAGGCTACACCTTC
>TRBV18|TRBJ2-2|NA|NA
CASSHKTGSTGELFF
TGTGCCAGCTCACACAAAACAGGGTCGACCGGGGAGCTGTTTTTT
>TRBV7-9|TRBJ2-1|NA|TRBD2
CASSFPTGGVNEQFF
TGTGCCAGCAGCTTTCCTACGGGAGGGGTTAATGAGCAGTTCTTC
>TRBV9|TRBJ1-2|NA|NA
CASSGTRRNGNYGYTF
TGTGCCAGCAGCGGGACACGAAGAAATGGGAACTATGGCTACACCTTC
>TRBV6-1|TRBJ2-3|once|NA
CASSEVGGTDTQYF
TGTGCCAGCAGTGAAGTCGGGGGAACAGATACGCAGTATTTT
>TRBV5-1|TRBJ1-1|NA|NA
CASSPRPRGNTEAFF
TGCGCCAGCAGCCCGCGCCCAAGGGGGAACACTGAAGCTTTCTTT
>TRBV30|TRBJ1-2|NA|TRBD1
CAWKRGQGGYGYTF
TGTGCCTGGAAGAGAGGACAGGGCGGCTATGGCTACACCTTC
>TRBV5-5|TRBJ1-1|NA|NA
CASSLVPQGHMNTEAFF
TGTGCCAGCAGCTTGGTTCCACAGGGACACATGAACACTGAAGCTTTCTTT
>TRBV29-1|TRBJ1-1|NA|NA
CSVRGMNTEAFF
TGCAGCGTTAGGGGGATGAACACTGAAGCTTTCTTT
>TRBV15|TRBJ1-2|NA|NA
CATSRDRVYGYTF
TGTGCCACCAGCAGAGACAGGGTCTATGGCTACACCTTC
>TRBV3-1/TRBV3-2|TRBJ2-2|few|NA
CASSQEVRNTGELFF
TGTGCCAGCAGCCAAGAAGTTAGGAACACCGGGGAGCTGTTTTTT
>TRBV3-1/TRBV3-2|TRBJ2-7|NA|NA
CASSLLPGGPSYEQYF
TGTGCCAGCAGCCTTCTTCCGGGGGGCCCCTCCTACGAGCAGTACTTC
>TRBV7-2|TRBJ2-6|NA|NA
CASSPRSEAEVSGANVLTF
TGTGCCAGCAGCCCCCGTAGTGAAGCGGAGGTCTCTGGGGCCAACGTCCTGACTTTC
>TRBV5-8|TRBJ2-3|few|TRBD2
CASSFAGGADTQYF
TGTGCCAGCAGCTTCGCGGGAGGTGCAGATACGCAGTATTTT
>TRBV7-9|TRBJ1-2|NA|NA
CASSSTGVNYGYTF
TGTGCCAGCAGCTCCACAGGAGTTAACTATGGCTACACCTTC
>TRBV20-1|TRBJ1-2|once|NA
CSAPGHNVPTF
TGCAGTGCTCCGGGACACAACGTACCCACCTTC
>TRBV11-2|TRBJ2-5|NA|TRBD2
CASSGSGRAETQYF
TGTGCCAGCAGTGGTAGCGGGAGGGCCGAGACCCAGTACTTC
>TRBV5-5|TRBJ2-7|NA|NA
CASSLIYRVSEQYF
TGTGCCAGCAGCTTAATATACAGGGTTTCCGAGCAGTACTTC
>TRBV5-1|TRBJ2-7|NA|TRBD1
CASSPLDRDEQYF
TGCGCCAGCAGCCCACTGGACAGGGACGAGCAGTACTTC
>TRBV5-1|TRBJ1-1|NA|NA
CASSLTVSTEAFF
TGCGCCAGCAGCTTGACAGTGAGCACTGAAGCTTTCTTT
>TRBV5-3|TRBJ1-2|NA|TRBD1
CARSSMTGGFMGYGYTF
TGTGCCAGAAGCTCTATGACAGGGGGGTTCATGGGCTATGGCTACACCTTC
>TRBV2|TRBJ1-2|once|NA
CASSARVAGTNGYTF
TGTGCCAGCAGCGCCCGGGTCGCGGGAACCAATGGCTACACCTTC
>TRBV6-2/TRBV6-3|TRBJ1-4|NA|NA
CASSYTSGRPSGTNEKLFF
TGTGCCAGCAGTTACACCTCCGGGAGGCCCTCGGGGACTAATGAAAAACTGTTTTTT
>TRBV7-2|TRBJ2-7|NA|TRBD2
CASSYSFRLAGVLYEQYF
TGTGCCAGCAGCTACTCATTCCGTTTAGCGGGGGTCCTCTACGAGCAGTACTTC
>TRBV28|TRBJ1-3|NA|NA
CASSLLTGNSGNTIYF
TGTGCCAGCAGTTTATTAACGGGGAACTCTGGAAACACCATATATTTT
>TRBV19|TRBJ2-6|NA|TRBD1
CASSQGATSGANVLTF
TGTGCCAGTAGTCAGGGGGCCACATCTGGGGCCAACGTCCTGACTTTC
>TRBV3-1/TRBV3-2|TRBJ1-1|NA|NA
CASSQARNTEAFF
TGTGCCAGCAGCCAAGCGCGGAACACTGAAGCTTTCTTT
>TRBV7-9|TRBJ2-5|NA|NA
CASSQLGETQYF
TGTGCCAGCAGCCAACTAGGAGAGACCCAGTACTTC
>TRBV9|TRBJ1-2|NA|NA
CASSVDADGYGYTF
TGTGCCAGCAGCGTAGATGCAGACGGGTATGGCTACACCTTC
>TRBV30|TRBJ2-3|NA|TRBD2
CAWSVHGTSYTDTQYF
TGTGCCTGGAGTGTACACGGGACTAGCTACACAGATACGCAGTATTTT